Following are 2 T cell receptor beta chains from one sample sequenced in a study of CD8 T cells in ankylosing spondylitis. General study results and limits: Characteristic of ankylosing spondylitis blood, it appeared, was a TCR beta motif comprising several highly homologous variants.

TCRdb re-called the 5' RACE reads through MiXCR, storing one row per CDR3 protein. The sample has fewer than 400,000 distinct CDR3 sequences, 8% seen once. These receptors have no identified antigens. The sample consisted of blood, either unsorted or a sorted T cell fraction (not recorded which). These receptors were obtained from a male donor with ankylosing spondylitis.

This clonotype occurred many times. This sequence joins TRBV12-3 or TRBV12-4 and TRBJ1-1; no definite D call. V lost 3 bases and J 5 bases, leaving 10 bases between the germline ends. This CDR3 comprises 13 residues. This chain's CDR3 is CASSFSGDTEAFF. The CDR3 region has the DNA TGTGCCAGCAGTTTCTCTGGGGATACTGAAGCTTTCTTT.

This clonotype was detected ten times or more. This chain uses TRBV9 with TRBJ2-1; 7 bases map to TRBD2. V was pared by 5 bases and J by 4 bases, with 6 bases of the junction left unmatched. Germline V gives CDR1 SGDLS, CDR2 YYNGEE. The CDR3 is 14 residues long. The CDR3 region is CASSKAGRYNEQFF. The CDR3 region has the DNA TGTGCCAGCAGTAAAGCGGGACGGTACAATGAGCAGTTCTTC.